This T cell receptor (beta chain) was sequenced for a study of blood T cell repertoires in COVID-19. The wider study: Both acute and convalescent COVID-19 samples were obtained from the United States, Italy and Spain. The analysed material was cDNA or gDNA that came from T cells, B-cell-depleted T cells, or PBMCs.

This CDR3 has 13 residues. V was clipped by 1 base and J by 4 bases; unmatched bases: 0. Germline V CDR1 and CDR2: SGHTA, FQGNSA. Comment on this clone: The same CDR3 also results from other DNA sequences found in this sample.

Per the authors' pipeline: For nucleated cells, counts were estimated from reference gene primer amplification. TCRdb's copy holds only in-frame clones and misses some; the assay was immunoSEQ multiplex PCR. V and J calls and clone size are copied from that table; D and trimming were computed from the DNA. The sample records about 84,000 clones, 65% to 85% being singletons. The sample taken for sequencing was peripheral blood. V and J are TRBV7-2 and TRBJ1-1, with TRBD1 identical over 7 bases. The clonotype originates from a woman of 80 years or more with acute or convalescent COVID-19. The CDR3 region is CASSLGQGTEAFF. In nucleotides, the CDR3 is TGTGCCAGCAGCTTAGGACAGGGCACTGAAGCTTTCTTT.